This TCR beta chain originates from a study of low-dose radiotherapy and immunotherapy resistance in tumors. In the study overall: Cohort 1 was given 0.5 Gy per fraction every 2 weeks, for 6.5 Gy total. Once cycle 1 day 1 began, patients took oral aspirin 300 mg daily for four cycles.

The time point: before trial treatment. Each eligible patient had an advanced solid tumor, and these tumors lacked tumor-infiltrating lymphocytes. Primers targeting TRAV and TRBV primed first-strand cDNA, covering alpha and beta chains. The TCRs were subjected to amplification over approximately 20 PCR cycles employing a constant-region primer in conjunction with a V-primer adapter. A single record per CDR3 protein comes from TCRdb applying MiXCR to the reads. The sample shows 65,000 to 100,000 distinct CDR3 sequences, 15% to 20% of them seen only once. Ten or more counts support this clonotype. The V segment lost 6 bases and the J segment 0 bases; nucleotides outside the gene matches: 9. The CDR3 has 16 residues. CDR1 and CDR2 from the germline V gene are MNHEY and SVGEGT.

This sequence joins TRBV6-2 or TRBV6-3 and TRBJ2-7, with 9 bases lining up with TRBD1. The receptor was isolated from a male donor with prostate cancer. This specimen was PBMCs, taken before treatment. The CDR3, as DNA: TGTGCCAGCAGCCGGGACAGGGATTGGGGCTCCTACGAGCAGTACTTC. Encoded protein: CASSRDRDWGSYEQYF.